This TCR beta chain was found in a study of OX40 agonist ivuxolimab in advanced cancers. Study context: Three partial responders included one hepatocellular carcinoma patient and two cutaneous melanoma patients. Study findings and constraints: The mean number of expanded clones was higher in CD8+ T cells than in CD4+.

Worth noting for this clone: Its antigen is still unknown.

Generated by immunoSEQ multiplex PCR, the TCRdb table keeps only in-frame clones and is missing some. The data hold tens of thousands of clones, with 88% observed a single time. The V gene's germline CDR1 is MNHEY and CDR2 SVGAGI. V dropped 5 bases and J dropped 3 bases, with 8 bases sitting between them. This CDR3 has 13 amino acids. This specimen consisted of CD4+ or CD8+ T cells sorted from blood, obtained in a trial of the OX40 agonist ivuxolimab. V gene TRBV6-5 combines with J gene TRBJ1-5; D call uncertain. This clonotype was sampled from an adult with an advanced solid tumor such as melanoma, head and neck, liver or kidney cancer. CDR3 sequence: CASSPPNNQPQHF. CDR3 nucleotides: TGTGCCAGCAGTCCCCCGAACAATCAGCCCCAGCATTTT.